This T cell receptor beta chain emerged from a study of T cell repertoires in cytomegalovirus infection. Whole-study context: Shared public TCR beta signatures pointed to both CMV infection and a matching HLA type.

This clonotype has a count of ten or more. No antigen is known for it. Study results and limitations: CMV carriers having the relevant HLA were flagged by cumulative public TCR beta family frequency. HLA-C-restricted CMV clonotypes gave the most frequent clonotype in two of eight donors.

Germline lookup yields CDR1 SGHAT and CDR2 FQDESV (reference sequence). The CDR3 sequence is 15 residues long. Losses at the gene ends were 2 bases for V and 3 bases for J; bases not matched to a gene: 7. TCRdb processed the reads anew with MiXCR; each CDR3 protein has one entry. The sample shows approximately 290,000 distinct CDR3 sequences, roughly 23% of them seen only once. This chain joins TRBV11-1 and TRBJ2-7, with 7 bases that match TRBD1. This TCR was sampled from a human donor in good health (CMV status not recorded). Some clones in this sample may be carry-over from other donors' samples. The specimen was PBMCs. The DNA of the CDR3 is TGTGCCAGCAGCTTAAGGACAGGCGGTAACTACGAGCAGTACTTC. Its protein is CASSLRTGGNYEQYF.